Following are 26 T cell receptor beta chains from one sample sequenced in a study of radiotherapy plus CTLA-4 blockade in lung cancer. Some clones are missing from TCRdb's copy, which holds only in-frame ones; the method was immunoSEQ multiplex PCR. The sample records tens of thousands of clones, about 80% being singletons. The input for sequencing was peripheral blood, taken from a patient treated with radiotherapy plus ipilimumab. These receptors all come from a human donor with non-small cell lung cancer who had a complete response to radiotherapy plus ipilimumab.

V gene TRBV4-1 combines with J gene TRBJ1-5, with 9 bases fitting TRBD1. Germline values: CDR1 MGHRA, CDR2 YSYEKL. V lost 3 bases to trimming and J lost 3 bases; unmatched junction nucleotides: 9. The CDR3 length is 17 residues. The CDR3 protein is CASSHPRGQGNNQPQHF. CDR3 sequence (DNA): TGCGCCAGCAGCCACCCCCGCGGACAGGGGAACAATCAGCCCCAGCATTTT.

The chain is built from TRBV7-9 and TRBJ1-1, with D hard to call. Germline V lookup: CDR1 SEHNR, CDR2 FQNEAQ (reference sequence). Trimming removed 7 bases at V and 4 bases at J, with 22 bases between. The CDR3 is 16 residues long. The CDR3 protein is CASKGGMGLSGTEAFF. The CDR3 DNA is TGTGCCAGCAAGGGTGGAATGGGGTTGAGTGGCACTGAAGCTTTCTTT.

This rearrangement joins TRBV12-5 to TRBJ2-7, with 12 bases lining up with TRBD1. Germline assignment: CDR1 LGHNT and CDR2 FRNRAP. V trimming: 3 bases; J trimming: 4 bases; junction bases outside the gene matches: 16. The CDR3 contains 19 residues. The CDR3 region is CASGFRDRGPTSCLYEQYV. The CDR3 coding sequence is TGTGCTAGTGGTTTCCGGGACAGGGGGCCTACCTCCTGCTTATACGAGCAGTACGTC.

This chain connects TRBV19 to TRBJ1-5; 9 bases are a match to TRBD1. The CDR3 runs 16 residues. V lost 2 bases to trimming and J lost 1 base; unmatched junction nucleotides: 3. Germline V lookup: CDR1 LNHDA, CDR2 SQIVND (reference sequence). The CDR3 is CASSITGQGSNQPQHF. In DNA form, the CDR3 reads TGTGCCAGTAGTATAACGGGACAGGGCAGCAATCAGCCCCAGCATTTT.

The CDR3 DNA is TGTGCCAATACCGGGACAGGGCGTTCTGGCTACACCTTC. Amino acids: CANTGTGRSGYTF. The rearrangement uses TRBV13 and TRBJ1-2; 9 nucleotides align to TRBD1. The CDR3 contains 13 residues. Trimming cost V 10 bases and J 7 bases; bases outside gene matches: 10. Per germline, CDR1 PRHDT and CDR2 FYEKMQ (reference sequence).

This chain connects TRBV19 to TRBJ2-1; no clear D. In germline, CDR1 is LNHDA, CDR2 SQIVND (reference sequence). This CDR3 is 15 amino acids long. V was cut by 3 bases and J by 0 bases, with 9 bases left in between. The CDR3 bases are TGTGCCAGTAGTATCAGCTGGGGCTCCTACAATGAGCAGTTCTTC. Its protein product is CASSISWGSYNEQFF.

This chain connects TRBV18 to TRBJ2-5; D perhaps matches TRBD1 (6 bases). This CDR3 has 13 amino acids. V gave up 5 bases and J gave up 2 bases, with 9 bases separating them. Per the germline V gene, CDR1 is KGHSH and CDR2 is LQKENI. The CDR3 loop reads CASSSGVQETQYF. The CDR3 bases are TGTGCCAGCTCATCAGGGGTACAAGAGACCCAGTACTTC.

The rearrangement uses TRBV4-1 and TRBJ1-2; D uncertain. This CDR3 contains 17 residues. Trimming took off 1 base at V and 5 bases at J, with 20 bases between the two ends. CDR1 and CDR2 (germline): MGHRA, YSYEKL. The CDR3 DNA reads TGCGCCAGCAGCCAAGTGGCCGGAGTAGGAAATCAGTATGGCTACACCTTC. This codes for CASSQVAGVGNQYGYTF.

This clone was observed a single time. The chain couples TRBV27 to TRBJ2-2, with 8 bases fitting TRBD2. Trimming took 4 bases from V and 6 from J; bases not matched to a gene: 10. The CDR3 runs 16 residues. Germline CDR1 MNHEY, CDR2 SMNVEV (reference sequence). The CDR3 coding sequence is TGTGCCAGCAGTTCGACTCAGCGGGAGTACGCCGGGGAGCTGTTTTTT. It translates to CASSSTQREYAGELFF.

The chain has TRBV27 and TRBJ1-6; TRBD1 is a possible D gene (5 bases). V was pared by 4 bases and J by 8 bases, with 30 bases between. Germline loops: CDR1 MNHEY, CDR2 SMNVEV (reference sequence). This CDR3 spans 20 amino acids. The CDR3 protein is CASSSAPWTISLGMHSPLHF. For the CDR3, the DNA is TGTGCCAGCAGTTCGGCGCCGTGGACAATTTCTCTCGGGATGCATTCACCCCTCCACTTT.

This sequence joins TRBV7-8 and TRBJ2-7; D uncertain. V was trimmed by 1 base and J by 6 bases, leaving 10 bases between them. This CDR3 is built from 13 residues. Germline loops: CDR1 SGHVS, CDR2 FQNEAQ. The CDR3 coding sequence is TGTGCCAGCAGCTTAGGTGGGGAATCCGAGCAGTACGTC. It specifies CASSLGGESEQYV.

The chain has TRBV11-2 and TRBJ1-3; D gene ambiguous. CDR1 is SGHAT, CDR2 FQNNGV, per germline. The CDR3 is 12 residues long. Trimming took 2 bases from V and 4 from J, leaving 3 bases between them. CDR3 sequence reads: CASSLRGNTIYF. The CDR3 nucleotides read TGTGCCAGCAGCTTAAGGGGAAACACCATATATTTT. The full variable domain, in which reference TRBV11-2 and TRBJ1-3 provide the parts outside the CDR3, is EAGVAQSPRYKIIEKRQSVAFWCNPISGHATLYWYQQILGQGPKLLIQFQNNGVVDDSQLPKDRFSAERLKGVDSTLKIQPAKLEDSAVYLCASSLRGNTIYFGEGSWLTVV.

V and J are TRBV4-3 and TRBJ1-2, with a tentative D call TRBD1 (5 bases). V gave up 4 bases and J gave up 0 bases, with 12 bases separating them. CDR1 is LGHNA, CDR2 YSLEER, per germline. This CDR3 has 15 residues. The CDR3 DNA is TGCGCCAGCAGCCCGACAGACTTAGCTAACTATGGCTACACCTTC. This sequence encodes CASSPTDLANYGYTF.

The genes are TRBV30 and TRBJ1-3, with D possibly being TRBD1 (5 bases). The ends were cut back, 5 bases at V and 2 bases at J, with 10 bases in the middle. In germline, CDR1 is GTSNPN, CDR2 SVGIG (reference sequence). The CDR3 has 13 residues. The CDR3 sequence: CAWGDGAGNTIYF. As DNA, the CDR3 is TGTGCCTGGGGGGACGGAGCTGGAAACACCATATATTTT.

This clone has just one count. The chain is built from TRBV7-2 and TRBJ2-4; D may correspond to TRBD1 or TRBD2 (6 bases each). This CDR3 has 15 amino acids. The germline V gene encodes CDR1 SGHTA and CDR2 FQGNSA. The V and J ends lost 1 base and 1 base respectively, with 8 bases between them. The CDR3 protein is CASSLVGGAKNIQYF. The CDR3 DNA sequence: TGTGCCAGCAGCTTAGTAGGGGGGGCCAAAAACATTCAGTACTTC. Supplemented by reference TRBV7-2 and TRBJ2-4, the full variable domain reads GAGVSQSPSNKVTEKGKDVELRCDPISGHTALYWYRQSLGQGLEFLIYFQGNSAPDKSGLPSDRFSAERTGGSVSTLTIQRTQQEDSAVYLCASSLVGGAKNIQYFGAGTRLSVL.

The V and J genes are TRBV30 and TRBJ2-2; D gene uncertain. This CDR3 spans 17 amino acids. With 3 bases removed from V and 0 bases from J, the gap between germline ends came to 17 bases. Germline values: CDR1 GTSNPN, CDR2 SVGIG (reference sequence). This CDR3 reads CAWRRDLNLANTGELFF. CDR3 nucleotides: TGTGCCTGGAGGCGCGATTTAAATCTCGCGAACACCGGGGAGCTGTTTTTT.

This rearrangement joins TRBV5-6 to TRBJ1-1; TRBD1 agrees at 7 bases. Germline loops: CDR1 SGHDT, CDR2 YYEEEE. This CDR3 has 15 amino acids. With 0 bases clipped from V and 4 bases from J, the junction kept 6 bases outside the gene matches. The DNA for the CDR3 is TGTGCCAGCAGCTTGGACAGGGGAAGATCCACTGAAGCTTTCTTT. Translation gives CASSLDRGRSTEAFF.

V gene TRBV29-1 combines with J gene TRBJ2-3; TRBD1 agrees at 10 bases. The germline gives CDR1 SQVTM, CDR2 ANQGSEA. The CDR3 runs to 16 residues. The V segment lost 4 bases and the J segment 6 bases; nucleotides outside the gene matches: 13. CDR3 region: CSVATSRQGARDTQYF. In DNA, the CDR3 is TGCAGCGTTGCGACCTCCCGACAGGGGGCGAGGGATACGCAGTATTTT.

The genes are TRBV5-1 and TRBJ1-1; TRBD1 matches 11 bases. This CDR3 is 18 amino acids long. V lost 4 bases to trimming and J lost 5 bases; unmatched junction nucleotides: 16. The germline CDR1 and CDR2 sequences are SGHRS and YFSETQ. DNA of the CDR3: TGCGCCAGCAGCCTTCGGGAATGGACAGGGGGCTGGGGGACTGAAGCTTTCTTT. Protein product: CASSLREWTGGWGTEAFF.

This chain joins TRBV7-8 and TRBJ1-2; D is uncertain. The germline gives CDR1 SGHVS, CDR2 FQNEAQ. The CDR3 runs to 14 residues. Trimming left V 4 bases short and J 13 bases short, with 22 bases between. Here the CDR3 DNA reads TGTGCCAGCAGCTCCGATTCCGACACGACCTGCTGCACCTTC. It translates to CASSSDSDTTCCTF.

The gene calls are TRBV7-8 and TRBJ1-2; no clear D. V gave up 1 base and J gave up 1 base, with 16 bases separating them. This CDR3 has 17 amino acids. Germline assignment: CDR1 SGHVS and CDR2 FQNEAQ. The CDR3 sequence: CASSLEIVDIYNYGYTF. For the CDR3, the DNA is TGTGCCAGCAGCTTAGAAATTGTCGACATTTATAACTATGGCTACACCTTC.

The V call is TRBV6-5, the J call TRBJ1-5; D is perhaps TRBD1 (5 bases). Trimming pared 6 bases from V and 2 bases from J, leaving 11 bases between. Germline V lookup: CDR1 MNHEY, CDR2 SVGAGI. The CDR3 contains 14 residues. The CDR3 here is CASRGGGGNQPQHF. The CDR3 bases are TGTGCCAGCAGGGGGGGAGGCGGCAATCAGCCCCAGCATTTT.

V is TRBV6-5 and J is TRBJ2-7; tentative D call: TRBD2 (5 bases). Germline V gives CDR1 MNHEY, CDR2 SVGAGI. The ends were cut back, 5 bases at V and 2 bases at J, with 10 bases in the middle. This CDR3 region has 13 residues. CDR3 DNA sequence: TGTGCCAGCAGTCCCGACGGGACCTACGAGCAGTACGTC. As protein: CASSPDGTYEQYV.

V and J are TRBV5-6 and TRBJ2-5, with a tentative D call TRBD2 (6 bases). Germline lookup yields CDR1 SGHDT and CDR2 YYEEEE. V lost 4 bases and J 1 base, leaving 20 bases between the germline ends. The length of the CDR3 is 17 residues. CDR3 in DNA: TGTGCCAGCAGCCGGAGGCTCCCTGTCGGGGGCCAAGAGACCCAGTACTTC. Translated, it gives CASSRRLPVGGQETQYF.

In this sample, this clone turned up once. The chain uses TRBV25-1 and TRBJ1-4; 7 nucleotides agree with TRBD1. Germline values: CDR1 MGHDK, CDR2 SYGVNS. CDR3 length: 15 amino acids. V shed 3 bases and J 3 bases; nucleotides not matched to a gene: 4. This chain's CDR3 is CASSDLGTANEKLFF. The CDR3 DNA reads as TGTGCCAGCAGTGACCTTGGGACAGCTAATGAAAAACTGTTTTTT.

The rearrangement links TRBV15 to TRBJ2-3; 8 positions match TRBD1. The trim removed 1 base at V and 4 bases at J, leaving 7 bases unmatched. The germline gives CDR1 LNHNV, CDR2 YYDKDF (reference sequence). This CDR3 has 16 residues. DNA for the CDR3: TGTGCCACCAGCAGAGCGGACAGGGTGATGGCAGATACGCAGTATTTT. Protein sequence: CATSRADRVMADTQYF.